These 27 T cell receptor beta chains share one sample of origin, sequenced in a study of blood T cell repertoires in COVID-19. Some clones are missing from TCRdb's copy, which holds only in-frame ones; the method was immunoSEQ multiplex PCR. The table includes roughly 140,000 clones, around 89% detected once. The sample taken for sequencing was peripheral blood. These receptors originate from a woman older than 75 with acute or convalescent COVID-19.

Concerning this clone itself: At the DNA level, this CDR3 is encoded by other sequences in the same sample as well. In DNA form, the CDR3 reads TGTGCCAGCAGCGTAGCAGGGATGAACACTGAAGCTTTCTTT. It yields the protein CASSVAGMNTEAFF. The chain is built from TRBV9 and TRBJ1-1; weak D call: TRBD1 (5 bases). This CDR3 has 14 residues. Germline values: CDR1 SGDLS, CDR2 YYNGEE. V was cut by 0 bases and J by 0 bases, with 6 bases left in between.

Concerning this clone: Its ends do not fully match the called genes, so a read error is possible. The chain has TRBV5-1 and TRBJ1-2; 7 positions match TRBD1. The CDR3 runs to 15 residues. Germline V lookup: CDR1 SGHRS, CDR2 YFSETQ. CDR3 protein: CTSSFLGTANYGYTF. For the CDR3, the DNA is TGCACCAGCAGCTTTCTTGGGACAGCTAACTATGGCTACACCTTC.

This chain's CDR3 is CASTTGQGRNTIYF. The CDR3, as DNA: TGTGCCAGCACCACCGGACAGGGGAGAAACACCATATATTTT. This chain uses TRBV6-6 with TRBJ1-3; TRBD1 agrees at 9 bases. The CDR3 has 14 amino acids. With 7 bases clipped from V and 5 bases from J, the junction kept 6 bases outside the gene matches. Germline loops: CDR1 MNHNY, CDR2 SVGAGI (reference sequence).

This chain connects TRBV5-4 to TRBJ1-1, with 11 bases fitting TRBD1. Germline values: CDR1 SGHNT, CDR2 YYREEE (reference sequence). The junction had 7 bases not matched to a gene; V was cut back by 4 bases and J by 5 bases. The CDR3 has 15 amino acids. This CDR3 reads CASSTSGTGGTEAFF. The DNA of the CDR3 is TGTGCCAGCAGCACCTCCGGGACAGGGGGAACTGAAGCTTTCTTT.

The chain couples TRBV19 to TRBJ1-2, with 9 bases identical to TRBD1. Germline CDR1 and CDR2: LNHDA and SQIVND (reference sequence). The V gene end was trimmed by 5 bases and the J gene end by 8 bases; junction bases not matched to a gene: 6. This CDR3 contains 13 residues. The CDR3 here is CASSHGQGLGYTF. The CDR3 bases are TGTGCCAGTAGTCACGGACAGGGGCTGGGCTACACCTTC.

The rearrangement links TRBV7-2 to TRBJ1-2, with a weak D call TRBD1 (5 bases). Germline-derived CDR1 and CDR2 are SGHTA and FQGNSA. V lost 4 bases to trimming and J lost 8 bases, with 23 bases between them. The CDR3 length is 16 residues. CDR3 in DNA: TGTGCCAGCAGCTCCCAGGTTTTAGGGACTCATGACGGCTACACCTTC. It specifies CASSSQVLGTHDGYTF.

The V call is TRBV30, the J call TRBJ1-1; a weak D match, TRBD1 (5 bases). The germline V and J ends were trimmed by 0 bases and 2 bases, with 16 bases remaining between them. In germline, CDR1 is GTSNPN, CDR2 SVGIG (reference sequence). There are 16 residues in the CDR3. For the CDR3, the DNA is TGTGCCTGGAGTGTACGAGCAGGGAAAGTAAACACTGAAGCTTTCTTT. Protein sequence: CAWSVRAGKVNTEAFF. Full variable domain (missing parts from reference TRBV30 and TRBJ1-1): SQTIHQWPATLVQPVGSPLSLECTVEGTSNPNLYWYRQAAGRGLQLLFYSVGIGQISSEVPQNLSASRPQDRQFILSSKKLLLSDSGFYLCAWSVRAGKVNTEAFFGQGTRLTVV.

The J gene is TRBJ2-3, the V gene TRBV4-1; 7 nucleotides line up with TRBD1. From germline, CDR1 is MGHRA and CDR2 YSYEKL. The CDR3 extends over 16 amino acids. J was trimmed by 2 bases and V by 2 bases; bases with no gene match: 7. The CDR3 sequence is CASSQTGAAFTDTQYF. CDR3 in DNA: TGCGCCAGCAGCCAAACAGGGGCAGCGTTCACAGATACGCAGTATTTT.

This sequence joins TRBV29-1 and TRBJ2-3, with D possibly matching TRBD2 (5 bases). The germline gives CDR1 SQVTM, CDR2 ANQGSEA. Trimming removed 7 bases at V and 6 bases at J, with 14 bases between. This CDR3 comprises 12 residues. CDR3 sequence reads: CSGNEGWDTQYF. CDR3 in DNA: TGCAGCGGAAATGAGGGCTGGGATACGCAGTATTTT.

The chain has TRBV18 and TRBJ1-3, with D perhaps TRBD1 (6 bases). CDR1 and CDR2 (germline): KGHSH, LQKENI. CDR3 length equals 19 residues. The V end was cut by 0 bases, the J end by 0 bases, with 18 bases between. The chain's CDR3 is CASSPPGQRVPSSGNTIYF. DNA of the CDR3: TGTGCCAGCTCACCACCGGGACAAAGGGTGCCCTCCTCTGGAAACACCATATATTTT.

In this sample, this clone turned up once. The V and J genes are TRBV29-1 and TRBJ2-1; the match to TRBD1 covers 7 bases. V shed 6 bases and J 0 bases; nucleotides not matched to a gene: 5. The CDR3 loop spans 14 amino acids. Germline lookup yields CDR1 SQVTM and CDR2 ANQGSEA. The CDR3 coding sequence is TGCAGCGTCCTCCCAGGGGGCTCCTACAATGAGCAGTTCTTC. It encodes CSVLPGGSYNEQFF.

The genes are TRBV30 and TRBJ1-1; TRBD1 matches at 9 bases. Germline assignment: CDR1 GTSNPN and CDR2 SVGIG (reference sequence). V gave up 8 bases and J gave up 4 bases; unmatched junction bases: 2. This CDR3 comprises 11 residues. CDR3 sequence (DNA): TGTGCCGGACAGGGGAGCACTGAAGCTTTCTTT. It yields the protein CAGQGSTEAFF.

The rearrangement links TRBV4-1 to TRBJ1-5; D is undetermined. This CDR3 comprises 13 residues. Trimming removed 3 bases at V and 12 bases at J, with 15 bases between. Per germline, CDR1 MGHRA and CDR2 YSYEKL. CDR3 nucleotide sequence: TGCGCCAGCAGCCAGGGAGGATCAACCCACCAGCATTTT. Protein product: CASSQGGSTHQHF.

This clone came up a few times. V is TRBV30 and J is TRBJ2-5; perhaps TRBD2 as D (6 bases). The V and J ends lost 5 bases and 0 bases respectively, with 10 bases between them. Germline V gene data show CDR1 as GTSNPN and CDR2 as SVGIG (reference sequence). The length of the CDR3 is 13 residues. As DNA, the CDR3 is TGTGCCTGGGGGGAGGAGTACCAAGAGACCCAGTACTTC. Protein product: CAWGEEYQETQYF.

This chain uses TRBV7-2 with TRBJ1-2; D perhaps matches TRBD1 (5 bases). Germline V gives CDR1 SGHTA, CDR2 FQGNSA. V lost 0 bases and J lost 7, with 12 bases in between. The length of the CDR3 is 14 residues. CDR3 loop: CASSLAMEGFGYTF. The CDR3 DNA sequence: TGTGCCAGCAGCTTAGCCATGGAGGGGTTTGGCTACACCTTC.

The V gene is TRBV9, the J gene TRBJ1-6; D possibly corresponds to TRBD1 (5 bases). The CDR3 runs to 18 residues. V lost 4 bases to trimming and J lost 7 bases, with 24 bases between them. Germline CDR1 reads SGDLS; CDR2 reads YYNGEE. CDR3: CASSPNPERGVGNSPLHF. CDR3 DNA sequence: TGTGCCAGCAGCCCAAACCCGGAGCGGGGCGTCGGCAATTCACCCCTCCACTTT.

The rearrangement joins TRBV5-6 to TRBJ1-6; D call uncertain. V was pared by 0 bases and J by 4 bases, with 8 bases between. This CDR3 has 15 amino acids. Germline-derived CDR1 and CDR2 are SGHDT and YYEEEE. CDR3 coding DNA: TGTGCCAGCAGCTTGGGGCAGATTTATAATTCACCCCTCCACTTT. Encoded protein: CASSLGQIYNSPLHF. Variable domain in full (rest from reference TRBV5-6 and TRBJ1-6): DAGVTQSPTHLIKTRGQQVTLRCSPKSGHDTVSWYQQALGQGPQFIFQYYEEEERQRGNFPDRFSGHQFPNYSSELNVNALLLGDSALYLCASSLGQIYNSPLHFGNGTRLTVT.

The chain carries TRBV7-2 and TRBJ1-1; the match to TRBD1 covers 9 bases. Trimming at V came to 5 bases and at J to 11 bases, leaving 9 bases not matched to a gene. Looked up from germline, CDR1 is SGHTA and CDR2 is FQGNSA. This CDR3 region has 13 residues. CDR3 region: CASSMDRGGEAFF. For the CDR3, the DNA is TGTGCCAGCAGCATGGACAGGGGCGGAGAGGCTTTCTTT.

J is TRBJ1-3 and V is TRBV7-6; perhaps TRBD1 as D (5 bases). The V gene's germline CDR1 is SGHVS and CDR2 FNYEAQ. Deletions cut 1 base from V and 1 base from J, with 17 bases between. The CDR3 sequence is 18 residues long. The CDR3 sequence is CASSLVTQGSLSGNTIYF. For the CDR3, the DNA is TGTGCCAGCAGCTTAGTAACTCAGGGCTCCTTGTCTGGAAACACCATATATTTT.

The rearrangement links TRBV5-1 to TRBJ1-2; 9 bases are a match to TRBD1. The CDR3 has 14 residues. Germline values: CDR1 SGHRS, CDR2 YFSETQ. J was trimmed by 7 bases and V by 4 bases; bases with no gene match: 8. Here the CDR3 DNA reads TGCGCCAGCAGCATGCGGGACAGGGCTCTTGGCTACACCTTC. This gives the protein CASSMRDRALGYTF.

The chain recombines TRBV27 with TRBJ1-6; D might be TRBD1 (6 bases). CDR3 length: 13 residues. Between the trimmed V and J ends, which lost 5 bases and 9 bases, there was a span of 11 bases. Germline CDR1 MNHEY, CDR2 SMNVEV (reference sequence). The CDR3 sequence: CASSQGYASPLHF. Written as DNA, the CDR3 is TGTGCCAGCAGTCAGGGGTATGCTTCACCCCTCCACTTT.

This rearrangement joins TRBV21-1 to TRBJ2-1; the table's D gene call, TRBD1, was not cross checked with the DNA. TRBV21-1 is reported as a pseudogene. This CDR3 has 16 amino acids. CDR3 sequence (DNA): TGTGCCAGCAGCCAACCGGGACAGGGTTTTTGGAATGAGCAGTTCTTC. Amino acid sequence: CASSQPGQGFWNEQFF.

The chain is built from TRBV5-1 and TRBJ2-7, with 9 bases fitting TRBD2. CDR3 length: 15 residues. Looked up from germline, CDR1 is SGHRS and CDR2 is YFSETQ. Trimming cost V 4 bases and J 2 bases; bases outside gene matches: 7. The chain's CDR3 is CASSMGLATTYEQYF. The CDR3 coding sequence is TGCGCCAGCAGCATGGGACTAGCCACAACCTACGAGCAGTACTTC.

This clone was seen only once. V is TRBV2 and J is TRBJ1-4, with TRBD1 as a possible D gene (6 bases). V shed 4 bases and J shed 8 bases, with 8 bases lying between them. Germline assignment: CDR1 SNHLY and CDR2 FYNNEI. The CDR3 is 12 residues long. The CDR3 loop is CASSAGGEKLFF. For the CDR3, the DNA is TGTGCCAGCAGTGCGGGGGGCGAAAAACTGTTTTTT.

This clone was recorded once. V is TRBV28 and J is TRBJ2-2, with a tentative D call TRBD1 (5 bases). Germline CDR1 is MDHEN and CDR2 is SYDVKM. This CDR3 spans 15 amino acids. V lost 1 base and J lost 4, with 10 bases in between. CDR3 sequence: CASSLYSRGTGELFF. CDR3 nucleotide sequence: TGTGCCAGCAGTTTATACTCTAGGGGCACCGGGGAGCTGTTTTTT.

This sequence joins TRBV7-9 and TRBJ1-1; TRBD1 is a possible D gene (5 bases). Trimming stripped 1 base from V and 8 bases from J, with 14 bases between. CDR3 length: 14 residues. Per the germline V gene, CDR1 is SEHNR and CDR2 is FQNEAQ (reference sequence). The CDR3 region has the DNA TGTGCCAGCAGCTTAGGGTCACCGGAGGGGGAAGCTTTCTTT. It is translated as CASSLGSPEGEAFF.

V is TRBV30 and J is TRBJ1-5; D is unclear. CDR3 length: 14 amino acids. Germline V gene data show CDR1 as GTSNPN and CDR2 as SVGIG (reference sequence). The V and J ends lost 0 bases and 4 bases respectively, with 10 bases between them. CDR3 sequence: CAWSVMTSNQPQHF. CDR3 coding DNA: TGTGCCTGGAGTGTAATGACATCGAATCAGCCCCAGCATTTT.